Listed below are T cell receptor beta chains from one sample, sequenced in a study of vaccination effects on CD4 cells after COVID-19. Antigens for these TCRs are unknown. Sequencing was performed with immunoSEQ multiplex PCR; in TCRdb, only in-frame clones are kept and a portion is missing. The repertoire holds under 70,000 clones, with 74% as singletons. This specimen was CD4+ T cells from PBMCs cultured without peptide, taken after COVID-19 vaccination. The receptor set was obtained from a human donor who received a COVID-19 vaccine. Each CDR3 is given with its conserved first and last residue. The order of the fields is V gene, D gene, J gene, clone size, CDR3 protein, CDR3 DNA. The D gene is left open where the match is weak. The listing skips clone size in some rows; elsewhere it reads once, few, many or a size class.

v_gene: TRBV12-5
d_gene: .
j_gene: TRBJ2-1
abundance: few
CDR3aa: CASGLDREVDEQFF
CDR3nt: TGTGCTAGTGGTTTGGACAGGGAGGTCGATGAGCAGTTCTTC

v_gene: TRBV21-1
d_gene: .
j_gene: TRBJ1-2
abundance: .
CDR3aa: CASSKTRTGAGYTF
CDR3nt: TGTGCCAGCAGCAAAACGCGGACAGGGGCTGGCTACACCTTC

v_gene: TRBV29-1
d_gene: .
j_gene: TRBJ1-6
abundance: few
CDR3aa: CSVTIGDSPLHF
CDR3nt: TGCAGCGTAACAATCGGTGATTCACCCCTCCACTTT

v_gene: TRBV5-8
d_gene: .
j_gene: TRBJ1-1
abundance: .
CDR3aa: CASPGGTEAFF
CDR3nt: TGTGCCAGCCCGGGGGGCACTGAAGCTTTCTTT

v_gene: TRBV7-2
d_gene: .
j_gene: TRBJ2-3
abundance: .
CDR3aa: CASSISGWDTQYF
CDR3nt: TGTGCCAGCAGCATTTCCGGTTGGGATACGCAGTATTTT

v_gene: TRBV7-8
d_gene: TRBD1
j_gene: TRBJ1-4
abundance: .
CDR3aa: CASSFQGAGEKLFF
CDR3nt: TGTGCCAGCAGCTTCCAGGGGGCAGGGGAAAAACTGTTTTTT

v_gene: TRBV10-3
d_gene: .
j_gene: TRBJ1-2
abundance: .
CDR3aa: CAISELGQYGYTF
CDR3nt: TGTGCCATCAGTGAGCTCGGACAGTATGGCTACACCTTC

v_gene: TRBV7-2
d_gene: .
j_gene: TRBJ2-2
abundance: .
CDR3aa: CASSPREFLTGELFF
CDR3nt: TGTGCCAGCAGCCCGCGGGAATTCCTGACCGGGGAGCTGTTTTTT

v_gene: TRBV7-2
d_gene: .
j_gene: TRBJ1-1
abundance: .
CDR3aa: CASSLVGAGFGTEAFF
CDR3nt: TGTGCCAGCAGCTTAGTAGGAGCGGGGTTTGGCACTGAAGCTTTCTTT

v_gene: TRBV30
d_gene: .
j_gene: TRBJ1-2
abundance: few
CDR3aa: CAWKLERSGGYTF
CDR3nt: TGTGCCTGGAAGCTGGAAAGGTCGGGTGGCTACACCTTC

v_gene: TRBV27
d_gene: .
j_gene: TRBJ2-6
abundance: .
CDR3aa: CASSLAGAGANVLTF
CDR3nt: TGTGCCAGCAGTTTGGCAGGGGCTGGGGCCAACGTCCTGACTTTC

v_gene: TRBV5-5
d_gene: TRBD1
j_gene: TRBJ2-2
abundance: .
CDR3aa: CASSLEGQGATGELFF
CDR3nt: TGTGCCAGCAGCTTGGAAGGACAGGGGGCAACCGGGGAGCTGTTTTTT

v_gene: TRBV5-4
d_gene: TRBD2
j_gene: TRBJ2-2
abundance: few
CDR3aa: CASSPGTSSPRELFF
CDR3nt: TGTGCCAGCAGCCCCGGGACTAGTTCACCGAGGGAGCTGTTTTTT

v_gene: TRBV3-1/TRBV3-2
d_gene: TRBD1
j_gene: TRBJ1-1
abundance: .
CDR3aa: CASSRKAGTGTTEAFF
CDR3nt: TGTGCCAGCAGCCGTAAAGCGGGGACAGGGACCACTGAAGCTTTCTTT

v_gene: TRBV12-5
d_gene: .
j_gene: TRBJ2-2
abundance: .
CDR3aa: CASGSRLANTGELFF
CDR3nt: TGTGCTAGTGGTTCGAGACTGGCGAACACCGGGGAGCTGTTTTTT

v_gene: TRBV5-1
d_gene: .
j_gene: TRBJ2-3
abundance: .
CDR3aa: CASGKTTEADTQYF
CDR3nt: TGCGCCAGCGGTAAGACGACAGAGGCAGATACGCAGTATTTT

v_gene: TRBV20-1
d_gene: .
j_gene: TRBJ2-3
abundance: .
CDR3aa: CSARERDTQYF
CDR3nt: TGCAGTGCTAGAGAGAGGGATACGCAGTATTTT

v_gene: TRBV5-1
d_gene: .
j_gene: TRBJ2-3
abundance: once
CDR3aa: CASSFGGVAPDTQYF
CDR3nt: TGCGCCAGCAGCTTTGGAGGGGTAGCCCCAGATACGCAGTATTTT

v_gene: TRBV30
d_gene: TRBD1
j_gene: TRBJ1-5
abundance: .
CDR3aa: CAWSAGQGGQPQHF
CDR3nt: TGTGCCTGGAGTGCAGGACAGGGAGGCCAGCCCCAGCATTTT

v_gene: TRBV5-4
d_gene: .
j_gene: TRBJ2-1
abundance: .
CDR3aa: CASSARDTVYNEQFF
CDR3nt: TGTGCCAGCAGCGCCCGGGACACCGTCTACAATGAGCAGTTCTTC

v_gene: TRBV30
d_gene: .
j_gene: TRBJ1-1
abundance: .
CDR3aa: CAWSPGFTEAFF
CDR3nt: TGTGCCTGGAGTCCAGGGTTCACTGAAGCTTTCTTT

v_gene: TRBV13
d_gene: .
j_gene: TRBJ2-3
abundance: once
CDR3aa: CASSLRRGYTDTQYF
CDR3nt: TGTGCCAGCAGCCTAAGGCGGGGATACACAGATACGCAGTATTTT

v_gene: TRBV12-3/TRBV12-4
d_gene: .
j_gene: TRBJ2-1
abundance: .
CDR3aa: CASALAEKDEQFF
CDR3nt: TGTGCCAGCGCCTTGGCAGAAAAGGATGAGCAGTTCTTC

v_gene: TRBV6-5
d_gene: .
j_gene: TRBJ1-1
abundance: .
CDR3aa: CASTENFPEAFF
CDR3nt: TGTGCCAGCACCGAAAATTTCCCAGAAGCTTTCTTT

v_gene: TRBV19
d_gene: TRBD1
j_gene: TRBJ1-1
abundance: .
CDR3aa: CASSKRQGRAFF
CDR3nt: TGTGCCAGTAGTAAGAGACAGGGTAGGGCTTTCTTT

v_gene: TRBV7-9
d_gene: TRBD1
j_gene: TRBJ2-2
abundance: few
CDR3aa: CASSPGTANTGELFF
CDR3nt: TGTGCCAGCAGCCCAGGGACAGCTAACACCGGGGAGCTGTTTTTT

v_gene: TRBV6-4
d_gene: TRBD1
j_gene: TRBJ2-3
abundance: .
CDR3aa: CASSGQGAVTDTQYF
CDR3nt: TGTGCCAGCAGTGGACAGGGGGCCGTAACAGATACGCAGTATTTT

v_gene: TRBV10-3
d_gene: .
j_gene: TRBJ1-3
abundance: .
CDR3aa: CAISQTLNSGNTIYF
CDR3nt: TGTGCCATCAGTCAGACCCTCAACTCTGGAAACACCATATATTTT

v_gene: TRBV24-1
d_gene: .
j_gene: TRBJ1-2
abundance: once
CDR3aa: CATSDGQSYGYTF
CDR3nt: TGTGCCACCAGTGATGGACAGTCCTATGGCTACACCTTC

v_gene: TRBV28
d_gene: .
j_gene: TRBJ1-2
abundance: .
CDR3aa: CAVSGGGSYYGYTF
CDR3nt: TGTGCCGTGTCCGGGGGAGGCTCCTACTATGGCTACACCTTC

v_gene: TRBV24-1
d_gene: .
j_gene: TRBJ2-1
abundance: once
CDR3aa: CATSDPLERGGIDEQFF
CDR3nt: TGTGCCACCAGTGACCCTCTCGAAAGGGGAGGTATTGATGAGCAGTTCTTC

v_gene: TRBV12-3/TRBV12-4
d_gene: .
j_gene: TRBJ2-5
abundance: .
CDR3aa: CASRSETQYF
CDR3nt: TGTGCCAGCAGATCAGAGACCCAGTACTTC

v_gene: TRBV7-3
d_gene: .
j_gene: TRBJ2-6
abundance: .
CDR3aa: CASSPQEVGANVLTF
CDR3nt: TGTGCCAGCAGCCCCCAGGAGGTTGGGGCCAACGTCCTGACTTTC

v_gene: TRBV7-2
d_gene: TRBD1
j_gene: TRBJ1-4
abundance: once
CDR3aa: CASSSGTALEKLFF
CDR3nt: TGTGCCAGCAGCTCCGGGACAGCCCTTGAAAAACTGTTTTTT

v_gene: TRBV18
d_gene: .
j_gene: TRBJ2-6
abundance: .
CDR3aa: CASSPPRGSGANVLTF
CDR3nt: TGTGCCAGCTCACCACCGAGGGGTTCTGGGGCCAACGTCCTGACTTTC

v_gene: TRBV10-3
d_gene: .
j_gene: TRBJ2-1
abundance: medium-sized
CDR3aa: CAISEDLAYNEQFF
CDR3nt: TGTGCCATCAGTGAGGATCTAGCCTACAATGAGCAGTTCTTC

v_gene: TRBV7-2
d_gene: .
j_gene: TRBJ1-6
abundance: once
CDR3aa: CASSLGLFNSPLHF
CDR3nt: TGTGCCAGCAGCTTAGGACTGTTTAATTCACCCCTCCACTTT

v_gene: TRBV18
d_gene: .
j_gene: TRBJ2-2
abundance: .
CDR3aa: CASSPPDKNTGELFF
CDR3nt: TGTGCCAGCTCACCCCCGGACAAGAACACCGGGGAGCTGTTTTTT

v_gene: TRBV6-5
d_gene: .
j_gene: TRBJ2-5
abundance: .
CDR3aa: CASSWQQGLLETQYF
CDR3nt: TGTGCCAGCAGTTGGCAGCAGGGGCTACTAGAGACCCAGTACTTC

v_gene: TRBV7-9
d_gene: .
j_gene: TRBJ1-4
abundance: once
CDR3aa: CASSLGVGGENEKLFF
CDR3nt: TGTGCCAGCAGCTTAGGTGTAGGTGGGGAGAATGAAAAACTGTTTTTT

v_gene: TRBV7-8
d_gene: .
j_gene: TRBJ1-2
abundance: once
CDR3aa: CASSLSGTESYGYTF
CDR3nt: TGTGCCAGCAGCTTGTCCGGGACTGAGTCCTATGGCTACACCTTC

v_gene: TRBV3-1/TRBV3-2
d_gene: .
j_gene: TRBJ1-6
abundance: .
CDR3aa: CASSQEGAQKNSPLHF
CDR3nt: TGTGCCAGCAGCCAAGAAGGGGCCCAGAAGAATTCACCCCTCCACTTT

v_gene: TRBV12-3/TRBV12-4
d_gene: TRBD1
j_gene: TRBJ1-2
abundance: .
CDR3aa: CASSLGQGGYTF
CDR3nt: TGTGCCAGCAGTTTAGGACAGGGAGGCTACACCTTC

v_gene: TRBV6-2/TRBV6-3
d_gene: .
j_gene: TRBJ2-3
abundance: .
CDR3aa: CASSFGAADTQYF
CDR3nt: TGTGCCAGCAGTTTCGGGGCCGCAGATACGCAGTATTTT

v_gene: TRBV7-2
d_gene: .
j_gene: TRBJ1-4
abundance: .
CDR3aa: CASSLAGLNEKLFF
CDR3nt: TGTGCCAGCAGCTTAGCGGGCCTAAATGAAAAACTGTTTTTT